This TCR beta chain was sequenced in a study of cytomegalovirus exposure and HLA in healthy donors. For the study at large: Early on, a data release was issued that held roughly 86 million unique TCRs from HLA-typed donors.

Trimming pared 6 bases from V and 4 bases from J, leaving 12 bases between. This CDR3 comprises 13 residues. The germline V gene encodes CDR1 MNHEY and CDR2 SMNVEV (reference sequence). Study-wide results and limits: TCR beta V- and J-gene trimming was later associated with a missense DCLRE1C variant. Using the classifier, cytomegalovirus status was reportedly diagnosed with high specificity and sensitivity.

The PCR used 60 Vbeta and 13 Jbeta primers. Under the authors' procedure: Per a later analysis, the number of unique TCR beta chains was about 80 million, of which some 9.9 million were shared. Measured with immunoSEQ multiplex PCR; TCRdb has only the in-frame clones, and not every one. V and J calls and clone size are copied from that table; D and trimming were computed from the DNA. The profile shows around 100,000 clones, approximately 70% of them singletons. The sample holds a few counts of this clone. As yet, its antigen is unknown. This TCR came from a man aged 25-40 years in good health and CMV-seronegative. Input material: PBMCs. The V call is TRBV27, the J call TRBJ1-2; D perhaps matches TRBD1 (5 bases). The CDR3 nucleotides read TGTGCCAGCAGCCTAGGGGTCGGCTATGGCTACACCTTC. Translation: CASSLGVGYGYTF.